Following are 32 T cell receptor beta chains from one sample sequenced in a study of T-cell reconstitution after alpha-beta-depleted transplantation in children. During its preparation, the TCRbeta library received unique molecular identifiers. TCRdb recomputed calls from the PCR reads with MiXCR, one row per CDR3 protein. The sample contains about 690,000 distinct CDR3 sequences, over 15% of which appear only once. The sequenced sample was PBMCs from the stem cell graft donor, obtained from the stem cell graft. Receptors originate from a human donor who donated a stem cell graft to a child with acute myeloid leukemia.

The sample holds many counts of this clonotype. This chain joins TRBV20-1 and TRBJ2-3, with D perhaps matching TRBD1 (6 bases). Germline-derived CDR1 and CDR2 are DFQATT and SNEGSKA (reference sequence). The CDR3 has 13 amino acids. The V end lost 3 bases, the J end lost 4 bases, and 11 bases lay between the germline ends. The CDR3 reads CSASWGRPDTQYF. The CDR3 coding sequence is TGCAGTGCTAGTTGGGGGCGCCCAGATACGCAGTATTTT.

This rearrangement joins TRBV18 to TRBJ1-1; D is unclear. This CDR3 has 12 amino acids. Trimming took off 3 bases at V and 6 bases at J, with 8 bases between the two ends. The germline CDR1 and CDR2 sequences are KGHSH and LQKENI. Here the CDR3 reads CASSPTTAEAFF. CDR3 DNA sequence: TGTGCCAGCTCACCTACCACGGCTGAAGCTTTCTTT.

The chain is built from TRBV7-9 and TRBJ2-2, with D perhaps given as TRBD1 or TRBD2 (5 bases each). This CDR3 has 15 residues. The germline CDR1 and CDR2 sequences are SEHNR and FQNEAQ (reference sequence). Trimming pared 0 bases from V and 7 bases from J, leaving 12 bases between. CDR3 in DNA: TGTGCCAGCAGCTTAGCCGCCGGGACGAGCGGGGAGCTGTTTTTT. It specifies CASSLAAGTSGELFF.

The chain carries TRBV10-3 and TRBJ2-1; possible D gene TRBD1, 5 bases. CDR1 and CDR2 from the germline V gene are ENHRY and SYGVKD. V was trimmed by 8 bases and J by 5 bases, leaving 19 bases between them. The CDR3 sequence is 15 residues long. The CDR3 loop reads CAIGDPTQADNEQFF. CDR3 nucleotides: TGTGCCATCGGAGACCCGACACAGGCGGACAATGAGCAGTTCTTC.

This clonotype appeared many times. The J gene is TRBJ2-2, the V gene TRBV20-1, with D maybe TRBD2 (6 bases). This CDR3 region has 12 residues. The V and J ends lost 6 bases and 5 bases respectively, with 10 bases between them. Germline V gives CDR1 DFQATT, CDR2 SNEGSKA (reference sequence). The CDR3 DNA reads TGCAGTGCGACGCGGGGTACCGGGGAGCTGTTTTTT. It yields the protein CSATRGTGELFF.

This clonotype was counted many times. This chain links TRBV20-1 with TRBJ2-5; D might be TRBD2 (6 bases). Per the germline V gene, CDR1 is DFQATT and CDR2 is SNEGSKA (reference sequence). The CDR3 consists of 15 residues. V was cut by 6 bases and J by 1 base, with 18 bases left in between. CDR3 residues: CSAARYGGIQETQYF. CDR3 sequence (DNA): TGCAGTGCGGCGAGGTACGGGGGAATCCAAGAGACCCAGTACTTC.

This clonotype was observed once. This may stem from a read error, because a much larger clone lies one nucleotide away. This chain links TRBV29-1 with TRBJ2-2; TRBD2 might be the D (6 bases). The CDR3 is 14 amino acids. The germline CDR1 and CDR2 sequences are SQVTM and ANQGSEA. In DNA form, the CDR3 reads TGCAGCGTTGGTGCGGGACCTACCACCGGGGACCTGTTTTTT. Protein sequence: CSVGAGPTTGDLFF.

CDR3 region: CASSQDSHNEQFF. Written as DNA, the CDR3 is TGCGCCAGCAGCCAAGACAGTCACAATGAGCAGTTCTTC. The genes are TRBV4-3 and TRBJ2-1; D gene ambiguous. V dropped 0 bases and J dropped 5 bases, with 5 bases sitting between them. Germline assignment: CDR1 LGHNA and CDR2 YSLEER. The CDR3 length is 13 residues.

Comment on this clonotype: A much larger clonotype is one base distant, so this may be a read error. The chain combines TRBV6-5 with TRBJ2-1; D may correspond to TRBD1 or TRBD2 (5 bases each). Germline CDR1 and CDR2: MNHEY and SVGAGI. The CDR3 length is 15 residues. CDR3 amino acids: CASSYEGRGVDDQFF. DNA of the CDR3: TGTGCCAGCAGTTACGAAGGTAGGGGAGTCGATGACCAGTTCTTC.

The chain is built from TRBV18 and TRBJ2-7, with unresolved D. Germline loops: CDR1 KGHSH, CDR2 LQKENI. This CDR3 is 15 amino acids long. V shed 2 bases and J shed 3 bases, with 14 bases lying between them. Written as DNA, the CDR3 is TGTGCCAGCTCACCAAGCCCTGCACCCAGCTACGAGCAGTACTTC. Translating gives CASSPSPAPSYEQYF.

The table lists this clonotype with many counts. The genes are TRBV20-1 and TRBJ2-1; D not resolved. The CDR3 consists of 12 residues. The V and J ends lost 2 bases and 8 bases respectively, with 10 bases between them. The germline gives CDR1 DFQATT, CDR2 SNEGSKA (reference sequence). This CDR3 is CSARNRLDEQFF. The DNA of the CDR3 is TGCAGTGCTAGAAATCGCCTAGATGAGCAGTTCTTC.

This clonotype was found many times. The chain is built from TRBV6-5 and TRBJ2-1, with TRBD1 matching 7 bases. Germline values: CDR1 MNHEY, CDR2 SVGAGI. The CDR3 is 16 amino acids. After removal of 2 bases from V and 5 bases from J, the junction contained 9 bases not matched to a gene. The CDR3 DNA reads TGTGCCAGCAGTTACCTGGACAGGAACGGCAACAATGAGCAGTTCTTC. Residues: CASSYLDRNGNNEQFF.

Many counts were recorded for this clonotype. This chain links TRBV20-1 with TRBJ2-7; 7 positions agree with TRBD2. The CDR3 runs 14 residues. The germline CDR1 and CDR2 sequences are DFQATT and SNEGSKA (reference sequence). Trimming removed 0 bases from V and 3 bases from J; junction bases left unmatched: 5. The CDR3 nucleotides read TGCAGTGCTAGAGAATCGGGGGGATACTACGAGCAGTACTTC. Its translation is CSARESGGYYEQYF.

This clonotype has at least ten counts. This rearrangement joins TRBV7-2 to TRBJ2-7; 7 positions agree with TRBD1. The CDR3 loop spans 14 amino acids. Trimming took 4 bases from V and 4 from J; bases not matched to a gene: 7. Germline lookup yields CDR1 SGHTA and CDR2 FQGNSA. The CDR3 sequence is CASSSRDSRYEQYF. In DNA, the CDR3 is TGTGCCAGCAGCTCGAGGGACAGCCGTTACGAGCAGTACTTC.

This clonotype turned up a few times. The gene calls are TRBV6-2 or TRBV6-3 and TRBJ1-5; D remains ambiguous. Germline V gene data show CDR1 as MNHEY and CDR2 as SVGEGT. The V end was cut by 0 bases, the J end by 4 bases, with 7 bases between. This CDR3 is built from 14 residues. The CDR3 nucleotides are TGTGCCAGCAGTTACTCGTGGCCGAATCAGCCCCAGCATTTT. Encoded protein: CASSYSWPNQPQHF.

This sequence joins TRBV4-3 and TRBJ2-1; 7 nucleotides line up with TRBD1. Germline CDR1 LGHNA, CDR2 YSLEER. Trimming at V came to 3 bases and at J to 4 bases, leaving 6 bases not matched to a gene. The CDR3 totals 15 residues. CDR3 nucleotides: TGCGCCAGCAGCCATAGGACAGGTGAATACAATGAGCAGTTCTTC. Amino acid sequence: CASSHRTGEYNEQFF.

The chain carries TRBV20-1 and TRBJ1-2, with D possibly being TRBD1 (6 bases). Trimming left V 3 bases short and J 8 bases short, with 10 bases between. CDR3 length: 11 amino acids. The germline CDR1 and CDR2 sequences are DFQATT and SNEGSKA (reference sequence). CDR3 DNA: TGCAGTGCTAGGCGGGGGGGCGGCTACACCTTC. It is translated as CSARRGGGYTF.

This clonotype came up many times. The gene calls are TRBV20-1 and TRBJ1-3; D gene uncertain. The CDR3 loop spans 11 amino acids. In germline, CDR1 is DFQATT, CDR2 SNEGSKA (reference sequence). As DNA, the CDR3 is TGCAGCCTTAGGGCTGGAAACACCATATATTTT. Amino acid sequence: CSLRAGNTIYF.

The V gene is TRBV4-3, the J gene TRBJ1-4; TRBD1 matches 7 bases. The CDR3 sequence is 15 residues long. Germline CDR1 reads LGHNA; CDR2 reads YSLEER. The junction had 5 bases not matched to a gene; V was cut back by 0 bases and J by 7 bases. In nucleotides, the CDR3 is TGCGCCAGCAGCCAAGACGAGGGGGCGAGTGAAAAACTGTTTTTT. Translation: CASSQDEGASEKLFF.

This clonotype was observed many times. The rearrangement joins TRBV12-3 or TRBV12-4 to TRBJ2-1; 7 bases match TRBD1. The V gene end was trimmed by 5 bases and the J gene end by 3 bases; junction bases not matched to a gene: 4. CDR3 length: 14 residues. CDR3 sequence: CASSRDSRYNEQFF. Here the CDR3 DNA reads TGTGCCAGCAGTCGGGACAGTCGCTACAATGAGCAGTTCTTC.

This clonotype was seen at least ten times. V gene TRBV5-1 combines with J gene TRBJ1-2; maybe TRBD1 (5 bases). The CDR3 is 15 amino acids. Germline V gene data show CDR1 as SGHRS and CDR2 as YFSETQ. The germline V and J ends were trimmed by 4 bases and 5 bases, with 18 bases remaining between them. The CDR3 coding sequence is TGCGCCAGCAGCCACGACTCATCCAGGGTTTATGGCTACACCTTC. This translates into CASSHDSSRVYGYTF. Full variable domain (outside the CDR3, taken from reference TRBV5-1 and TRBJ1-2): KAGVTQTPRYLIKTRGQQVTLSCSPISGHRSVSWYQQTPGQGLQFLFEYFSETQRNKGNFPGRFSGRQFSNSRSEMNVSTLELGDSALYLCASSHDSSRVYGYTFGSGTRLTVV.

A word on this clonotype: This may be a read error: a much more frequent sequence differs by one nucleotide. The chain uses TRBV27 and TRBJ2-3; possibly TRBD1 for D (6 bases). The CDR3 length is 17 residues. Germline V lookup: CDR1 MNHEY, CDR2 SMNVEV (reference sequence). In nucleotides, the CDR3 is TGTGCCAGCAGTTCCCTACCGACAGGACTCTCGGTAGATAGGCAGTATTTT. Translated, it gives CASSSLPTGLSVDRQYF.

This clonotype was seen more than once but under ten times. This chain uses TRBV25-1 with TRBJ1-1, with D possibly being TRBD1 (5 bases). Between the trimmed V and J ends, which lost 5 bases and 1 base, there was a span of 17 bases. The germline V gene encodes CDR1 MGHDK and CDR2 SYGVNS. CDR3 length: 16 residues. The CDR3 reads CASSRFEGKTNTEAFF. The CDR3 nucleotides read TGTGCCAGCAGTCGATTTGAGGGGAAAACGAACACTGAAGCTTTCTTT.

This clonotype turned up a few times. The rearrangement joins TRBV7-9 to TRBJ2-7, with D possibly being TRBD2 (6 bases). The germline gives CDR1 SEHNR, CDR2 FQNEAQ (reference sequence). Trimming shortened V by 3 bases and J by 2 bases, and 14 bases separated the two germline ends. This CDR3 has 15 amino acids. CDR3 sequence (DNA): TGTGCCAGCAGCTTCGGCGAGCGGGCCCCCTACGAGCAGTACGTC. This encodes CASSFGERAPYEQYV.

The V gene is TRBV7-8, the J gene TRBJ1-5; D unresolved. Germline-derived CDR1 and CDR2 are SGHVS and FQNEAQ. This CDR3 contains 13 residues. Trimming stripped 0 bases from V and 7 bases from J, with 7 bases between. CDR3 in DNA: TGTGCCAGCAGCTTAGCGGAGAAACAGCCCCAGCATTTT. Its translation is CASSLAEKQPQHF. Drawing the rest from reference TRBV7-8 and TRBJ1-5, the complete variable domain is GAGVSQSPRYKVAKRGQDVALRCDPISGHVSLFWYQQALGQGPEFLTYFQNEAQLDKSGLPSDRFFAERPEGSVSTLKIQRTQQEDSAVYLCASSLAEKQPQHFGDGTRLSIL.

This clonotype occurred a few times. The chain has TRBV9 and TRBJ2-1; TRBD2 aligns across 10 bases. The CDR3 has 18 residues. The V segment lost 0 bases and the J segment 1 base; nucleotides outside the gene matches: 7. The V gene's germline CDR1 is SGDLS and CDR2 YYNGEE. Written as DNA, the CDR3 is TGTGCCAGCAGCGTAGAAAGCGGGGGGGCCCTATCCTACAATGAGCAGTTCTTC. Translation gives CASSVESGGALSYNEQFF.

The V gene is TRBV10-3, the J gene TRBJ2-5; D not certain. V was cut by 4 bases and J by 3 bases, with 6 bases left in between. The CDR3 is 12 residues long. The germline V gene encodes CDR1 ENHRY and CDR2 SYGVKD. The CDR3 region is CAISGGKETQYF. CDR3 DNA: TGTGCCATCAGTGGGGGAAAAGAGACCCAGTACTTC.

This clonotype was observed at least ten times. The gene calls are TRBV20-1 and TRBJ2-3; 10 nucleotides line up with TRBD2. V was clipped by 4 bases and J by 3 bases; unmatched bases: 4. Per germline, CDR1 DFQATT and CDR2 SNEGSKA (reference sequence). This CDR3 has 14 amino acids. This chain's CDR3 is CSAKAGGPTDTQYF. CDR3 DNA: TGCAGTGCTAAAGCGGGGGGGCCAACAGATACGCAGTATTTT.

This clonotype was counted at least ten times. The chain carries TRBV7-2 and TRBJ2-1; tentative D call: TRBD1 (5 bases). V was cut by 1 base and J by 4 bases, with 8 bases left in between. This CDR3 has 14 residues. Germline values: CDR1 SGHTA, CDR2 FQGNSA. CDR3 DNA: TGTGCCAGCAGCTTAGGGACATTATACAATGAGCAGTTCTTC. Amino acids: CASSLGTLYNEQFF.

This chain uses TRBV5-6 with TRBJ2-1; 13 bases are shared with TRBD2. With V trimmed by 3 bases and J by 7 bases, 7 bases remained unmatched. Germline-derived CDR1 and CDR2 are SGHDT and YYEEEE. CDR3 length equals 16 residues. As DNA, the CDR3 is TGTGCCAGCAGCTCGACTAGCGGGGGGCGATGGAATGAGCAGTTCTTC. This sequence encodes CASSSTSGGRWNEQFF.

This sequence joins TRBV5-5 and TRBJ2-3; tentatively, D is TRBD2 (7 bases). Germline assignment: CDR1 SGHKS and CDR2 YYEKEE (reference sequence). Trimming took off 1 base at V and 2 bases at J, with 14 bases between the two ends. The length of the CDR3 is 16 residues. The CDR3 DNA reads as TGTGCCAGCAGCTTGCGGGGGCTAGCGGACACAGATACGCAGTATTTT. Amino acid sequence: CASSLRGLADTDTQYF.

With respect to this clonotype: A junction boundary mismatches the germline segment, possibly from a read error. This sequence joins TRBV6-5 and TRBJ1-5; 10 nucleotides match TRBD1. Germline V CDR1 and CDR2: MNHEY, SVGAGI. This CDR3 is 15 amino acids long. The CDR3 region is CASSYETGGKQPQHF. The CDR3 bases are TGTGCCAGCAGTTACGAGACAGGGGGCAAACAGCCCCAGCATTTT.